This T cell receptor beta chain comes out of a study of regulatory T cells in long-lasting Graves disease (dated by TCRdb to the early 2020s). In terms of the full investigation: Persistent Graves' disease was defined as antithyroid drug treatment for over 5 years with persistently positive TSH receptor autoantibodies. Patients with persistent Graves' disease were compared with patients with newly diagnosed Graves' disease using TCR sequencing and RNA sequencing of peripheral blood. The study was conducted in China and was registered as a clinical trial. A total of around 35 samples underwent TCR sequencing: some 13 from persistent and approximately 20 from newly diagnosed Graves' disease patients. Persistent Graves' disease patients in the clinical cohort had taken antithyroid drugs for about 9.7 years on average.

Study-wide findings and limitations: Preferential use of TRBV28, TRBJ1-2 and TRBJ2-5 was observed in persistent disease, whereas TRBV20-1 and TRBJ2-1 were favored in newly diagnosed disease. Only peripheral blood was studied, because thyroid tissue, the primary lesion, was inaccessible. Persistent Graves' disease patients showed lower TCR Shannon entropy and fewer highly expanded clones than newly diagnosed patients, suggesting clonal expansion. The authors acknowledged the small sample size as a limitation that may reduce accuracy. Only the TCR beta chain was sequenced and analyzed. Patients with persistent disease shared more public clonotypes (approximately 2,500) than newly diagnosed patients did (roughly 970).

The label giving this sample's time point can be read as: persistent/refractory GD, antithyroid drugs over 5 years with positive TRAb. RNA was extracted from PBMCs in TRIzol for both TCR sequencing and RNA sequencing. The diagnosis of Graves' disease was made according to American Thyroid Association guidelines. Recruitment of patients was carried out at an endocrinology department in Xi'an, China. Each patient gave approximately 9.7 milliliters of peripheral blood, collected in an EDTA anticoagulant tube. PBMCs were isolated by Ficoll Paque Plus density gradient separation without further T cell sorting. An Agilent 2100 Bioanalyzer and agarose gel were used to check RNA quality, and a NanoDrop 2000 was used to measure RNA concentration. The library relied on multiplex PCR. TCRdb lists the instrument as Illumina HiSeq 4000. TCR beta libraries were built with iRepertoire HTBI primers and Arm-PCR amplification of CDR3 regions. Gel purification was performed on PCR products prior to sequencing. The source study handled its data this way. Gene usage analysis of CDR3 amino acid clonotypes used the 60 to 80 TRBV and about 14 TRBJ segments found across samples. COPE and FqMerger were used to merge filtered high-quality paired reads into contigs. BLAST was used to align contigs to the IMGT TRBV, TRBD and TRBJ reference genes, and CDR3 was defined following IMGT. Highly expanded clones were defined as clonotypes with a frequency above 0.1%. Shannon entropy served as the measure of repertoire diversity, while the Gini coefficient captured V-J evenness. A clonotype found in more than one individual was treated as public. The raw public reads went through TCRdb reprocessing: fastp at Q25, MiXCR clone calling, in-frame beta chains kept. Rows merge per CDR3 protein into single entries with the most common DNA and genes. These V and J calls are TCRdb output, not the study's own analysis. This sample gives hundreds of thousands of distinct CDR3 sequences in total; around 21% of them show up just once. Of the sample, less than 9% is held by the ten largest clones.

A word on this clonotype: What this receptor recognizes is not known. No much larger clone is present one base from it, and per-base qualities are unavailable.

The CDR3 runs 12 residues from the cysteine to the phenylalanine. CDR3 DNA is the only sequence kept; it has 36 bases, read in frame from the first base. Via the germline V gene (reference sequence), CDR1 is DFQATT and CDR2 SNEGSKA. In this chain, TRBV20-1 is recombined with TRBJ2-5; the D gene remains uncertain. Gene TRBJ2-3 matches the end of the DNA better, so the J call may be wrong. The source material was peripheral blood mononuclear cells (PBMCs), sampled when the disease was refractory, from a patient treated with antithyroid drugs. The sequence derives from a female donor with Graves disease. The sequence in DNA is TGCAGTGCTAGGACCGAGAGGTATACGCAGTATTTT. Its protein reads: CSARTERYTQYF.